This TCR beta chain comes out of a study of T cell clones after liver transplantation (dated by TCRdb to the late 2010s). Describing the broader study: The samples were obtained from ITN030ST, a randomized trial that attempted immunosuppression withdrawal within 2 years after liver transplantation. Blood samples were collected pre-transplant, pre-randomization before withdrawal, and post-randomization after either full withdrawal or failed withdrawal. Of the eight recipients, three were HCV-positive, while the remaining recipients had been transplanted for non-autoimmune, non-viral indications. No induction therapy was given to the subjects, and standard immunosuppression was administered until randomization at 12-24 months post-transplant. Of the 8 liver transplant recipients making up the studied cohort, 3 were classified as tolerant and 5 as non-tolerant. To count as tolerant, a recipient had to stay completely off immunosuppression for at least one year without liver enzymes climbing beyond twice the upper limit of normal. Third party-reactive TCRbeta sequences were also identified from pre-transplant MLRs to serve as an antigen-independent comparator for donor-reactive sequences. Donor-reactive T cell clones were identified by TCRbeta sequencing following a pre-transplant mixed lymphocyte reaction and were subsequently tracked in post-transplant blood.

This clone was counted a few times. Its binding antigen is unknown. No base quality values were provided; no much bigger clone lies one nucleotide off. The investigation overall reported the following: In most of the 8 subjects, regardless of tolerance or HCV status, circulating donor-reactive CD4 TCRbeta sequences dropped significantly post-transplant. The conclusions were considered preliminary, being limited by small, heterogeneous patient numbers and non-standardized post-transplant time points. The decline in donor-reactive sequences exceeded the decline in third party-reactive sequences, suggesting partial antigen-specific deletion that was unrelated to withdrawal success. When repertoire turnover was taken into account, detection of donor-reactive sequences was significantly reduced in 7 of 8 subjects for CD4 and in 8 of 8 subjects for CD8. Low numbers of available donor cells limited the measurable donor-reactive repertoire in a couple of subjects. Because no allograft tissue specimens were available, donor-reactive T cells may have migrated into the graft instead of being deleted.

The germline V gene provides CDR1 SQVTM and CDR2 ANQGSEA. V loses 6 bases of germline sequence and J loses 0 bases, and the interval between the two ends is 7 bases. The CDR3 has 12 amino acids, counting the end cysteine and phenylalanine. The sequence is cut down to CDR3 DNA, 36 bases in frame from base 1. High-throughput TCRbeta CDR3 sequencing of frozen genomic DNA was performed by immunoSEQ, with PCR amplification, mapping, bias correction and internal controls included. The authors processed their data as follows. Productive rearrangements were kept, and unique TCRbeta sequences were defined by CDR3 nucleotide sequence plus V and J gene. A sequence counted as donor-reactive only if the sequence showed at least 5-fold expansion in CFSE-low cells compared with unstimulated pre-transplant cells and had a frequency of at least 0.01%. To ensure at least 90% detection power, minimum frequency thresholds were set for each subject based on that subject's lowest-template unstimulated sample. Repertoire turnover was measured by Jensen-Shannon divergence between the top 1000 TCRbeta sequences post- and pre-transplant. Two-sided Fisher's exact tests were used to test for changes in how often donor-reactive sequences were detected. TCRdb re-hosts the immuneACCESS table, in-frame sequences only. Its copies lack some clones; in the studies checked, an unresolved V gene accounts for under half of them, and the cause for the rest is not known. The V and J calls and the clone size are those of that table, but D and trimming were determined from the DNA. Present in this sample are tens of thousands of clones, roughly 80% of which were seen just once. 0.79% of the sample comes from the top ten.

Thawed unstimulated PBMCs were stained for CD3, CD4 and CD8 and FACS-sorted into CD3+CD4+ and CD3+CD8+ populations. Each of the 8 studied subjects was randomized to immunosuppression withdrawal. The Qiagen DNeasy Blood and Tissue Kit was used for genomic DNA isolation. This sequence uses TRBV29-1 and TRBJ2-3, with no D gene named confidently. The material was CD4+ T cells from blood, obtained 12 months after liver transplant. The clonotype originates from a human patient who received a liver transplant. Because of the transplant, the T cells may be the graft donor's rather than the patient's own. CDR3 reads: CSVEHSTDTQYF. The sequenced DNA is TGCAGCGTAGAGCACAGCACAGATACGCAGTATTTT.